This T cell receptor beta chain was found in a study of shared clonotypes between healthy human individuals. Study at large: Two women and three men aged 18 to 49 made up the donors. Findings and limits, study-wide: Roughly 5.3% of naive CD4 clonotypes were common to a handful of donors.

Note on this clone: Its antigen is currently unknown.

Produced via immunoSEQ multiplex PCR; TCRdb's table is partial and in-frame only. The sample lists 2,500,000 or so clones, over 85% occurring once. Trimming removed 6 bases at V and 0 bases at J, with 12 bases between. In germline, CDR1 is SNHLY, CDR2 FYNNEI. The CDR3 loop spans 15 amino acids. This chain joins TRBV2 and TRBJ1-5, with no clear D. The clonotype was recovered from a young man in good health. Some clones in this sample may be carry-over from other donors' samples. Sequencing was done on a sample of naive CD4+ T cells from PBMCs. Subset defined: CD45RA+ positively selected. CDR3 sequence reads: CASRRDLNSNQPQHF. CDR3 nucleotides: TGTGCCAGCAGGAGAGATCTCAATAGCAATCAGCCCCAGCATTTT.